The rows below give T cell receptor beta chains drawn from one sample of a study of glioma-infiltrating T cells. TCRdb re-analysed the multiplex PCR reads in MiXCR, keeping a single row per CDR3 protein. The table lists more than 85,000 distinct CDR3 sequences, approximately 26% of them singletons, with 30% to 35% in the top ten. Sequenced input: glioma tissue, nonneoplastic brain tissue, or PBMCs (not recorded which). These receptors were obtained from a human donor with low-grade glioma or glioblastoma, undergoing nonglioma brain surgery, or in good health (not recorded which). Each CDR3 is given with its conserved first and last residue. Fields, in order: D gene, J gene, clone size, V gene, CDR3 DNA, CDR3 protein. A D gene is named only where the DNA matches it firmly. Clone size, where shown, is once, few, many, or a class for clones that have expanded.

D: TRBD1; J: TRBJ1-6; size: many; V: TRBV6-1; DNA: TGTGCCAGCAGTCGGGACAGGGATAATTCACCCCTCCACTTT; CDR3: CASSRDRDNSPLHF
D: TRBD1; J: TRBJ1-5; size: many; V: TRBV2; DNA: TGTGCCAGCAGTGGGGACAGGGGTTTCACAGCCCAGCATTTT; CDR3: CASSGDRGFTAQHF
D: .; J: TRBJ2-1; size: many; V: TRBV20-1; DNA: TGCAGTGCTTTCCCTGCATTTAACAATGAGCAGTTCTTC; CDR3: CSAFPAFNNEQFF
D: .; J: TRBJ2-5; size: few; V: TRBV12-3/TRBV12-4; DNA: TGTGCCAGCACTAATATCGGGCGGGGGCCGGGGGAGACCCAGTACTTC; CDR3: CASTNIGRGPGETQYF
D: TRBD1; J: TRBJ2-1; size: many; V: TRBV6-1; DNA: TGTGCCAGCAGTCTACAGGGGAATGAGCAGTTCTTC; CDR3: CASSLQGNEQFF
D: .; J: TRBJ1-1; size: many; V: TRBV18; DNA: TGTGCCAGCTCACCACCAATGGGACGGATGATGTTGACTGAAGCTTTCTTT; CDR3: CASSPPMGRMMLTEAFF
D: TRBD1; J: TRBJ1-1; size: .; V: TRBV5-1; DNA: TGCGCCAGCAGCGGGGGACAGGGGGCGGATACTGAAGCTTTCTTT; CDR3: CASSGGQGADTEAFF
D: .; J: TRBJ1-2; size: many; V: TRBV20-1; DNA: TGCAGTGCTAGAGTACGGACTGGTCGGTATGGCTACACCTTC; CDR3: CSARVRTGRYGYTF
D: .; J: TRBJ1-6; size: many; V: TRBV20-1; DNA: TGCAGTGCTTCAGGGCCTAATTCACCCCTCCACTTT; CDR3: CSASGPNSPLHF
D: TRBD2; J: TRBJ2-3; size: .; V: TRBV6-2/TRBV6-3; DNA: TGTGCCAGCACTAGCGGGGGCACAGATACGCAGTATTTT; CDR3: CASTSGGTDTQYF
D: .; J: TRBJ1-5; size: many; V: TRBV5-1; DNA: TGCGCCAGCAGCTTGAGGGGGGGAAATCAGCCCCAGCATTTT; CDR3: CASSLRGGNQPQHF
D: TRBD1; J: TRBJ1-1; size: few; V: TRBV5-1; DNA: TGCGCCAGCAGCGCCCCCCGGACAGGGGCGGGCTACACTGAAGCTTTCTTT; CDR3: CASSAPRTGAGYTEAFF
D: TRBD2; J: TRBJ2-7; size: few; V: TRBV2; DNA: TGTGCCAGCAGGCGGGTAGCGGGACGCTACGAGCAGTACTTC; CDR3: CASRRVAGRYEQYF
D: TRBD1; J: TRBJ1-5; size: .; V: TRBV30; DNA: TGTGCCTGGAGTCCCCGGGACAGGGGAGGCAATCAGCCCCAGCATTTT; CDR3: CAWSPRDRGGNQPQHF
D: .; J: TRBJ2-5; size: .; V: TRBV5-1; DNA: TGCGCCAGCAGATTTACCCAAGAGACCCAGTACTTC; CDR3: CASRFTQETQYF
D: TRBD2; J: TRBJ2-5; size: .; V: TRBV6-1; DNA: TGTGCCAGCAGGCGAGGACTAGCGGGGAAAGAAGAGACCCAGTACTTC; CDR3: CASRRGLAGKEETQYF
D: .; J: TRBJ1-1; size: many; V: TRBV24-1; DNA: TGTGCCACCAGTGACCACACGGGGCCGAACACTGAAGCTTTCTTT; CDR3: CATSDHTGPNTEAFF
D: .; J: TRBJ2-5; size: .; V: TRBV27; DNA: TGTGCCAGCAGGGCACTATTAGGCCTAGCGGAGACCCAGTACTTC; CDR3: CASRALLGLAETQYF
D: .; J: TRBJ2-1; size: .; V: TRBV6-1; DNA: TGTTCCAGTGCAGCGGGCCAGTTGAATGAGCACTTCTTC; CDR3: CSSAAGQLNEHFF
D: .; J: TRBJ1-5; size: .; V: TRBV6-6; DNA: TGTGCCAGCCGAACAGGGTACGGCGATCAGCCCCAGCATTTT; CDR3: CASRTGYGDQPQHF
D: TRBD1; J: TRBJ2-1; size: many; V: TRBV6-1; DNA: TGTGCCAGCAGATTAACAGGGGTGAACAATGAGCAGTTCTTC; CDR3: CASRLTGVNNEQFF
D: .; J: TRBJ2-2; size: many; V: TRBV28; DNA: TGTGCCAGCAGCGGGACCGGGGAGCTGTTTTTT; CDR3: CASSGTGELFF
D: TRBD2; J: TRBJ2-7; size: many; V: TRBV2; DNA: TGTGCCAGCAGCACTAGCGGAACCTTAGTCGAGCAGTACTTC; CDR3: CASSTSGTLVEQYF
D: TRBD1; J: TRBJ1-2; size: .; V: TRBV5-5; DNA: TGTGCCAGCAGAACCGGGACAGAGTATGGCTACACCTTC; CDR3: CASRTGTEYGYTF
D: .; J: TRBJ2-7; size: .; V: TRBV6-2/TRBV6-3; DNA: TGTGCCAGCAATCAAGACCGTAGCTCCTACGAGCAGTACTTC; CDR3: CASNQDRSSYEQYF
D: .; J: TRBJ1-2; size: .; V: TRBV6-2/TRBV6-3; DNA: TGTGCCAGCAGTTACCAGGGATATGGCTACACCTTC; CDR3: CASSYQGYGYTF
D: TRBD2; J: TRBJ2-1; size: many; V: TRBV27; DNA: TGTGCCAGCAGTCCGGGACTAGCGGGAGCTAATGAGCAGTTCTTC; CDR3: CASSPGLAGANEQFF
D: .; J: TRBJ2-1; size: .; V: TRBV20-1; DNA: TGCAGTGCTATCGGGAGCGGTGCGGAGCAGTTCTTC; CDR3: CSAIGSGAEQFF
D: .; J: TRBJ2-3; size: many; V: TRBV7-2; DNA: TGTGCCAGCAGCTTTACCCCTGGCCGGGATACGCAGTATTTT; CDR3: CASSFTPGRDTQYF
D: .; J: TRBJ2-7; size: .; V: TRBV27; DNA: TGTGCCAGCAGTTTATATGACAGCCCCTACGAGCAGTACTTC; CDR3: CASSLYDSPYEQYF
D: .; J: TRBJ1-1; size: .; V: TRBV28; DNA: TGTACCAGCAGCACCCCGGGACGGCGGAATACTGAAGCTTTCTTT; CDR3: CTSSTPGRRNTEAFF
D: TRBD2; J: TRBJ2-1; size: many; V: TRBV27; DNA: TGTGCCAGCAATATCCTAGCGGGAGGGCCCTACAATGAGCAGTTCTTC; CDR3: CASNILAGGPYNEQFF
D: TRBD1; J: TRBJ2-1; size: .; V: TRBV12-5; DNA: TGTGCTAGTGGTCCGGGACACGGGACAGCTAATGAGCAGTTCTTC; CDR3: CASGPGHGTANEQFF
D: TRBD2; J: TRBJ2-3; size: many; V: TRBV2; DNA: TGTGCCAGCAGTGAACTTGCCAGGAGCGGGGAAAGCACAGATACGCAGTATTTT; CDR3: CASSELARSGESTDTQYF
D: TRBD2; J: TRBJ2-3; size: many; V: TRBV7-2; DNA: TGTGCCAGCAGCTCCCAGTTTAGGGAGCGGGGTAGCACAGATACGCAGTATTTT; CDR3: CASSSQFRERGSTDTQYF
D: .; J: TRBJ1-5; size: many; V: TRBV6-2/TRBV6-3; DNA: TGTGCCAGCGGGCCCTCTGTGGGGTCTTATAGCAATCAGCCCCAGCATTTT; CDR3: CASGPSVGSYSNQPQHF
D: TRBD1; J: TRBJ1-4; size: many; V: TRBV28; DNA: TGTGCCAGCAGTATCAACAGGGGGACTAATGAAAAACTGTTTTTT; CDR3: CASSINRGTNEKLFF